The entry below describes one TCR beta chain. Antigen unknown. These data come from a study of T cell responses to AZD1222 COVID-19 vaccine. Study results and caveats: Following two doses of AZD1222, Spike-specific TCR breadth and depth rose. The repertoires were collected only after the peak T cell response. CD4 TCRs covered the whole spike, strongest at regions 160-218 and 743-854.

Profiling relied on immunoSEQ multiplex PCR, and the TCRdb table lists in-frame clones only, not all of them. The sample carries over 130,000 clones, roughly nine tenths recorded once. The sample was peripheral blood, taken 28 days after the second AZD1222 dose. The sequence was collected from an adult who received the AZD1222 COVID-19 vaccine.

The CDR3 coding sequence is TGTGCCAGTAGTATTTCCCAAACCGGACAGGTTTATGGCTACACCTTC. The encoded protein is CASSISQTGQVYGYTF. The chain carries TRBV19 and TRBJ1-2; TRBD1 aligns across 7 bases. CDR3 length: 16 residues. CDR1 and CDR2 (germline): LNHDA, SQIVND (reference sequence). The V segment lost 3 bases and the J segment 5 bases; nucleotides outside the gene matches: 12.